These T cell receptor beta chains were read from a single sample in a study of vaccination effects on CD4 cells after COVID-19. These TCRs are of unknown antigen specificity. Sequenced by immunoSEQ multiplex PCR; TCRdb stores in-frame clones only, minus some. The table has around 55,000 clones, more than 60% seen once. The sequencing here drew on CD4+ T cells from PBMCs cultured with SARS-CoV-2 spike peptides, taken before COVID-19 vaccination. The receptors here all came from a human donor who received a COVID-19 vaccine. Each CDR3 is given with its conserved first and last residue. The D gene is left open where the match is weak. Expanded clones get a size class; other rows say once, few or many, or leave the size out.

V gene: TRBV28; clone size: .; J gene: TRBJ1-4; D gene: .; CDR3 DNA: TGTGCCAGCGGGGGGGAACATGAAAAACTGTTTTTT; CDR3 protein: CASGGEHEKLFF
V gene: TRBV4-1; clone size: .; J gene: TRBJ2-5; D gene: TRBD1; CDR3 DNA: TGCGCCAGCAGCCAAGATTTGGGACAGGGGGCGATTATCGAAGAGACCCAGTACTTC; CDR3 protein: CASSQDLGQGAIIEETQYF
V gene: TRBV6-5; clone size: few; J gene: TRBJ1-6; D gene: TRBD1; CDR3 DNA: TGTGCCAGCAGTTCGTACAGGGGGCCAAATTCACCCCTCCACTTT; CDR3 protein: CASSSYRGPNSPLHF
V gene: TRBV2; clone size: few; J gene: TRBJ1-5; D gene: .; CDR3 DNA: TGTGCCAGCAGTGAAGCGCTTTTTCAGCCCCAGCATTTT; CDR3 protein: CASSEALFQPQHF
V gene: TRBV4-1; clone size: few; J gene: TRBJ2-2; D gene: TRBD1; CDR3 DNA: TGCGCCAGCAGCCAAGTGGTGTCCGGGACAGGGGGCGGGGAGCTGTTTTTT; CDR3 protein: CASSQVVSGTGGGELFF
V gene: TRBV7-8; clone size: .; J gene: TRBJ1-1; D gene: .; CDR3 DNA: TGTGCCAGCAGCTTGTTTCGGAAGGACACTGAAGCTTTCTTT; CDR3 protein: CASSLFRKDTEAFF
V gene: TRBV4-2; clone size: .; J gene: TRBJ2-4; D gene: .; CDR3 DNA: TGTGCCAGCAGCCAAGATTGGGGGGGCGCCAAAAACATTCAGTACTTC; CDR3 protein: CASSQDWGGAKNIQYF
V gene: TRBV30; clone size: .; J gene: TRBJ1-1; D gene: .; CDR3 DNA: TGTGCCTGGAGGTCGATCGGGGGGACGGCTGAAGCTTTCTTT; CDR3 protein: CAWRSIGGTAEAFF
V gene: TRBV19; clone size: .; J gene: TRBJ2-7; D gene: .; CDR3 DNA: TGTGCCAGTAGCCGGGGGGCTGGGACCTACGAGCAGTACTTC; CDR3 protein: CASSRGAGTYEQYF
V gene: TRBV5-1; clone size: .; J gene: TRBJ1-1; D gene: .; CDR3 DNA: TGCGCCAGCAGCGAGGAAACCCAGGGGTTAGGGAACACTGAAGCTTTCTTT; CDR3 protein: CASSEETQGLGNTEAFF
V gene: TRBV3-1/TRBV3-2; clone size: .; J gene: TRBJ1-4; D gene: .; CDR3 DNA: TGTGCCAGCAGCCAAGAGCGTCATGGACTGTTTTTT; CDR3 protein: CASSQERHGLFF
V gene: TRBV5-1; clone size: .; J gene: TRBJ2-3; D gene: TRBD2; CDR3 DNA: TGCGCCAGCAGCTTGGCTGGGCTAGCGGGAGTGACAGATACGCAGTATTTT; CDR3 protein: CASSLAGLAGVTDTQYF
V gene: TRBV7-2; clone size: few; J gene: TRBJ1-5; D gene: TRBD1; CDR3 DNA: TGTGCCAGCAGCGGACAGGGCAATCAGCCCCAGCATTTT; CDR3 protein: CASSGQGNQPQHF
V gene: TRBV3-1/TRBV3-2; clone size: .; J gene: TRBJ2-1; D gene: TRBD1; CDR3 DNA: TGTGCCAGCAGCCCCGGGACAGCTTTGAATTACAATGAGCAGTTCTTC; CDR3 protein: CASSPGTALNYNEQFF
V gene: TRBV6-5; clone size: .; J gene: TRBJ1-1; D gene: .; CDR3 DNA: TGTGCCAGCCGGCGGGGCACTGAAGCTTTCTTT; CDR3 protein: CASRRGTEAFF
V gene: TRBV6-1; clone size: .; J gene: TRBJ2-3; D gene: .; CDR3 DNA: TGTGCCAGCAGTGAAGGGTTTATGGCCGCAGCTACGCAGTATTTT; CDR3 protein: CASSEGFMAAATQYF
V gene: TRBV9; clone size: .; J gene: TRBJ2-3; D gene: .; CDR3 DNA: TGTGCCAGCAGCGCCGTGGGCGGGGATACGCAGTATTTT; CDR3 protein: CASSAVGGDTQYF
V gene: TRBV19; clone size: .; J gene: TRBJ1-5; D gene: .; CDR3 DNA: TGTGCCAGTAGTGAAAGATACAATCAGCCCCAGCATTTT; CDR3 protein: CASSERYNQPQHF
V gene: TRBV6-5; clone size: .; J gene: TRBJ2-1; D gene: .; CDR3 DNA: TGTGCCAGCAGGCAAAGAGAAGGCGCCTACAATGAGCAGTTCTTC; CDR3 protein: CASRQREGAYNEQFF
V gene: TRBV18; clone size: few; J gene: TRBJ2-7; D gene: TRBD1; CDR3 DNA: TGTGCCAGCTCACCCTCCGGGACAGGGACCATCTACGAGCAGTACTTC; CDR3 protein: CASSPSGTGTIYEQYF
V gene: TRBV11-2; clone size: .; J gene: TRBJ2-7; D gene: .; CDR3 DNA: TGTGCCAGCAGCTTAGAGCGAGGACAACCTTACGAGCAGTACTTC; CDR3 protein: CASSLERGQPYEQYF
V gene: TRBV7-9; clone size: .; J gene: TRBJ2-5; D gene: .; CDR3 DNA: TGTGCCAGCAGCTTAGGTGTCAGGGAGGAGACCCAGTACTTC; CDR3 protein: CASSLGVREETQYF
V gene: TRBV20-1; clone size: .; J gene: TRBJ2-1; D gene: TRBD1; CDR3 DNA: TGCAGTGCTAGTCGATCAGGCCAGGGGGCTTCTGATGAGCAGTTCTTC; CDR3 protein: CSASRSGQGASDEQFF
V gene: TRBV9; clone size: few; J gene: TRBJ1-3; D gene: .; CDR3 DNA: TGTGCCAGCAGCGTAGACGGAAACTCTGGAAACACCATATATTTT; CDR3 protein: CASSVDGNSGNTIYF
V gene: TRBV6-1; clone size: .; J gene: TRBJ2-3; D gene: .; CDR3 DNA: TGTGCCAGCAGTGAATACACAGGGACCACAGATACGCAGTATTTT; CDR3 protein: CASSEYTGTTDTQYF
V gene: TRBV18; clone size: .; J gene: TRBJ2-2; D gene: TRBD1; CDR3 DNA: TGTGCCAGCTCACCGAGACAGGGGCGTGGAAACACCGGGGAGCTGTTTTTT; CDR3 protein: CASSPRQGRGNTGELFF
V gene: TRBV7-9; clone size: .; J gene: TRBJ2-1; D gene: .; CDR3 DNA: TGTGCCAGCATGGCCCGCAATGAGCAGTTCTTC; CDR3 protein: CASMARNEQFF
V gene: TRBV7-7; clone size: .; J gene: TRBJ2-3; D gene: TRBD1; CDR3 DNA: TGTGCTAGCAGCCGGGACAGGGGATTGAGTACGCAGTATTTT; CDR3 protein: CASSRDRGLSTQYF
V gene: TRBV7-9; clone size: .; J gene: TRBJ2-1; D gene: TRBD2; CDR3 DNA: TGTGCCAGCAGCCAAGGGACTAGAAGGGACAATGAGCAGTTCTTC; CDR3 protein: CASSQGTRRDNEQFF
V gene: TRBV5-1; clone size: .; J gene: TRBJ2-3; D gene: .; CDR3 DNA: TGCGCCAGCAGCTTGAAACGGCAGGCCGGTTCTAGCACAGATACGCAGTATTTT; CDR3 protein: CASSLKRQAGSSTDTQYF
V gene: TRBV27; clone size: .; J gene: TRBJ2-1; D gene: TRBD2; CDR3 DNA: TGTGCCAGCAGGGGTAAAGCGGGGACCCCTCTCAATGAGCAGTTCTTC; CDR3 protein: CASRGKAGTPLNEQFF
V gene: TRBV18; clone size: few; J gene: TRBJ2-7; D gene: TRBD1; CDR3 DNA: TGTGCCAGCTCACCAGTACAGGGGAACGAGCAGTACTTC; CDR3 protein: CASSPVQGNEQYF
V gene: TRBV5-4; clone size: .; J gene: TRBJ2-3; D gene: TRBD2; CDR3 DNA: TGTGCCAGCAGCTTGACGACTAGCGGGGGGCACACAGATACGCAGTATTTT; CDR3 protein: CASSLTTSGGHTDTQYF
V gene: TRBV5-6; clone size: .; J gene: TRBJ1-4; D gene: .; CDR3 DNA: TGTGCCAGCAGCCTCCCGGGGGCTGGCGAAAAACTGTTTTTT; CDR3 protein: CASSLPGAGEKLFF
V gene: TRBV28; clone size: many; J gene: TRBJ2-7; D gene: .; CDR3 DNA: TGTGCCAGCAGTTGGCGACGGGACATCTCCTACGAGCAGTACTTC; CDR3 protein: CASSWRRDISYEQYF
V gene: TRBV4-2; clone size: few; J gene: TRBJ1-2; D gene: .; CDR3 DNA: TGTGCCAGCAGCCACGAGAAACCTACAGGAGCCTATGGCTACACCTTC; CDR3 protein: CASSHEKPTGAYGYTF
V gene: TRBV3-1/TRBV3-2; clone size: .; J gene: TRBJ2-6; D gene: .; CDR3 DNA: TGTGCCAGCAGCCAAGCGGCAGTGCCCTCTGGGGCCAACGTCCTGACTTTC; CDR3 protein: CASSQAAVPSGANVLTF
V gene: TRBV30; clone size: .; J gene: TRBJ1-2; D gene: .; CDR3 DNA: TGTGCCTGGAGTGGCAGCCGGAGGTATGGCTACACCTTC; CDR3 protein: CAWSGSRRYGYTF
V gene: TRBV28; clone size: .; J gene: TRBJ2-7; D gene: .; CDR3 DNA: TGTGCCAGCAGTTTAAGGGGGGGCGCCTCCTACGAGCAGTACTTC; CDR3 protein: CASSLRGGASYEQYF
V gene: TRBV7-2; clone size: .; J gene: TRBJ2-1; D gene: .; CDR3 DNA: TGTGCCAGCAGCTCGACAGGCGCCGTCGGGAATGAGCAGTTCTTC; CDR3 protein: CASSSTGAVGNEQFF
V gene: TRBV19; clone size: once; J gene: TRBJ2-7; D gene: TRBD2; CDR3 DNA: TGTGCCAGTAGTGGGGGACTAGCGGGAACCTACGAGCAGTACTTC; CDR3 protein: CASSGGLAGTYEQYF
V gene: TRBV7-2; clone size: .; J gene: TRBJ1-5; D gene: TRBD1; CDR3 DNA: TGTGCCAGCAGCCCCAGGGGGAGCAATCAGCCCCAGCATTTT; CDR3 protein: CASSPRGSNQPQHF